This T cell receptor beta chain is drawn from a study of blood T cell repertoires in COVID-19 (dated by TCRdb to about 2020). Context from the whole study: Samples from collaborators originated in the United States, Italy and Spain and spanned both the acute and convalescent phases of COVID-19. The material from the prospective study consisted of cDNA or gDNA derived from T cells, B-cell-depleted T cells, or PBMCs. Subjects who had been exposed to COVID-19, were actively infected with it, or had recovered from it provided the deeply sampled blood TCRbeta repertoires that made up the dataset. The repertoires were made available in a free public database intended to serve as a resource for research on the immune response to SARS-CoV-2. Samples were obtained from the ongoing ImmuneRACE study (first 160 participants) and from over 1,000 subjects provided by 6 global collaborators. The sample metadata nearly always contained a de-identified subject ID, COVID-19 status, age in years and sex. HLA class I and class II types, where available, came from metadata supplied by the sample provider rather than from assay-based typing. Study-level results and caveats: Clinical and demographic metadata were provided uncurated, with the amount varying by source and participant.

Notes on this clone: Its antigen target is currently unknown. No base-level quality is on record; no much larger clone is a single base apart.

Including cysteine and phenylalanine, the CDR3 has 16 amino acids. The kept DNA is CDR3 alone, 48 bases in frame from the first base. CDR1 and CDR2, looked up from the germline V gene, are SGDLS and YYNGEE. V is shortened by 0 bases, J by 10 bases, and the region joining them spans 17 bases. Participants in the prospective study were aged roughly 18 to 95 years, lived in some 24 United States geographic areas, and enrolled through a virtual design. Cohort assignment in the prospective study relied on participant-reported clinical history from a screening survey and a study questionnaire. ImmuneRACE Cohort 3 recovered participants were defined by two consecutive negative NP/OP PCR tests, healthcare professional clearance, or symptom resolution. Each participant in the prospective study had whole blood, serum and a nasopharyngeal or oropharyngeal swab collected by mobile phlebotomists. Over a roughly 2-month period, participants in the prospective study had the option of providing additional blood draws and questionnaires. Prospective study blood samples were shipped either frozen or at room temperature before DNA extraction.

TCRbeta CDR3 regions were amplified from genomic DNA by means of the immunoSEQ Assay, a bias-controlled multiplex PCR. Per the authors' processing: Within the assay, amplification of reference gene primers was used to estimate how many nucleated cells each sample contained. To quantify the absolute abundance of each unique TCRbeta CDR3 rearrangement, sequence reads were collapsed and filtered. For each sample, productive Simpson clonality was calculated by taking the square root of Simpson's diversity index across productive rearrangements. The table was pulled from immuneACCESS by TCRdb, which kept in-frame rearrangements only. Such tables lose some clones; where checked, under half of the loss comes from unresolved V genes, and the rest has no known cause. V and J calls and clone size are as listed in that table; D and trimming were resolved from the DNA. Counted in this sample were hundreds of thousands of clones; around nine tenths of them appeared once. Together, the top ten hold around a tenth of the sample.

Source material: PBMCs or T cells enriched from blood (not recorded which). The origin of this receptor is a middle-aged woman who had recovered from COVID-19. The rearrangement combines TRBV9 with TRBJ1-6, with the D segment identity uncertain. Here is the DNA: TGTGCCAGCAGCGTAGGTCAATGGGGTGGGGAGTCACCCCTCCACTTT. Translation gives CASSVGQWGGESPLHF.